This T cell receptor beta chain was sequenced in a study of T cell responses to AZD1222 COVID-19 vaccine. Study findings and constraints: Spike regions recognized by vaccine-associated CD4 TCRs spanned the protein, led by 160-218 and 743-854. Two AZD1222 administrations were followed by greater Spike-specific TCR breadth and depth. The study reported that nearly half of spike-specific TCRs target unmutated variant regions. Donors skewed white British and female; clonal diversity was possibly underestimated.

Here immunoSEQ multiplex PCR was the method, and the copy in TCRdb shows in-frame clones only, minus some. The sample yields some 190,000 clones, around 94% seen once. Points on this clone: Its antigen remains unknown.

The source material was peripheral blood, sampled 28 days after the second dose of the MenACWY control vaccine. This TCR was recovered from an adult who received the MenACWY meningococcal vaccine as a control.

The CDR3 sequence is CATQLAGGSGELFF. The CDR3 DNA reads as TGTGCCACCCAATTAGCGGGAGGAAGCGGGGAGCTGTTTTTT. The chain is built from TRBV24-1 and TRBJ2-2; 10 positions agree with TRBD2. The CDR3 runs 14 residues. Germline V gives CDR1 KGHDR, CDR2 SFDVKD. V trimming: 9 bases; J trimming: 7 bases; junction bases outside the gene matches: 7.